This T cell receptor (beta chain) is drawn from a study of PD-L1 blockade in urothelial cancer. On the study more broadly: In terms of prior chemotherapy, patients had received 0 to 3 regimens. Median T cell yield from blood was over 130,000.

Only one count was recorded for this clone. Libraries were prepared by immunoSEQ multiplex PCR; TCRdb keeps only in-frame clonotypes and omits some of them. Altogether 20,000 to 25,000 clones are present, roughly 84% being singletons, with the ten largest covering 1.5% to 2%. Germline lookup yields CDR1 SGHVS and CDR2 FNYEAQ. V gave up 4 bases and J gave up 1 base, with 10 bases separating them. The CDR3 covers 14 residues. Time point given: peripheral blood 6 weeks after treatment start. The sequences come from PBMCs, collected around atezolizumab (anti-PD-L1) treatment. J is TRBJ1-1 and V is TRBV7-6; D possibly corresponds to TRBD1 (6 bases). This clonotype originated in a man aged 70 or older with urothelial cancer. DNA of the CDR3: TGTGCCAGCAGCTCATTCAGGGGGAACACTGAAGCTTTCTTT. This translates into CASSSFRGNTEAFF.